The rows below give T cell receptor beta chains drawn from one sample of a study of cytomegalovirus exposure and HLA in healthy donors. TCRdb's table, derived via immunoSEQ multiplex PCR, lists solely in-frame clones and lacks some. The sample comprises about 120,000 clones, roughly 70% of which are singletons, and just under 3% rests with the top ten. The sample taken for sequencing was PBMCs. The receptors shown here come from a woman aged 40 to 55 in good health and CMV-seropositive. CDR3s include the opening cysteine and the closing phenylalanine or tryptophan. The D gene is left open where the match is weak. Clone size is shown for a subset of rows, as once, few, many or a class of expanded clone.

CDR3aa	CDR3nt	d_gene	v_gene	abundance	j_gene
CASSRTTGGGETQYF	TGCGCCAGCAGCAGAACGACAGGGGGCGGAGAGACCCAGTACTTC	TRBD1	TRBV5-1	NA	TRBJ2-5
CASSPIGLAGSDTQYF	TGTGCCAGCAGTCCCATAGGGCTAGCGGGGTCGGATACGCAGTATTTT	TRBD2	TRBV27	once	TRBJ2-3
CASSYSAPLGIQPQHF	TGTGCCAGCAGTTATTCGGCCCCTCTAGGAATTCAGCCCCAGCATTTT	NA	TRBV6-9	NA	TRBJ1-5
CASSQTSGNYNEQFF	TGTGCCAGCAGCCAGACTAGCGGTAACTACAATGAGCAGTTCTTC	TRBD2	TRBV7-2	NA	TRBJ2-1
CASRGGWTGELFF	TGTGCCAGCCGAGGGGGTTGGACCGGGGAGCTGTTTTTT	NA	TRBV6-5	NA	TRBJ2-2
CASSQDLRGRESYEQYF	TGCGCCAGCAGCCAAGATCTCAGGGGCAGGGAATCCTACGAGCAGTACTTC	NA	TRBV4-3	NA	TRBJ2-7
CASSLGRVGSVEQYF	TGTGCCAGCAGTTTAGGCAGGGTGGGGTCGGTCGAGCAGTACTTC	NA	TRBV27	NA	TRBJ2-7
CASSDNQDFRGGQGETQYF	TGTGCCAGCAGCGATAACCAAGATTTTCGCGGGGGCCAGGGGGAGACCCAGTACTTC	NA	TRBV5-5	NA	TRBJ2-5
CASSFLAGDLDTQYF	TGTGCCAGCAGCTTCCTAGCGGGAGATTTAGATACGCAGTATTTT	TRBD2	TRBV5-6	once	TRBJ2-3
CATSPKGSGTEAFF	TGTGCCACCAGCCCCAAGGGGTCGGGCACTGAAGCTTTCTTT	NA	TRBV15	NA	TRBJ1-1
CASSQDQGYEQYF	TGCGCCAGCAGCCAAGATCAGGGATACGAGCAGTACTTC	NA	TRBV4-3	NA	TRBJ2-7
CASSIRADFSYEQYF	TGTGCCAGTAGTATAAGAGCGGATTTCTCCTACGAGCAGTACTTC	NA	TRBV19	once	TRBJ2-7
CASSGRTGLSEQYF	TGTGCCAGCAGTGGGAGGACAGGTTTGAGCGAGCAGTACTTC	TRBD1	TRBV6-1	NA	TRBJ2-7
CAWSMGRVNTEAFF	TGTGCCTGGAGTATGGGCAGGGTGAACACTGAAGCTTTCTTT	NA	TRBV30	NA	TRBJ1-1
CASSAPPGTGFGANVLTF	TGTGCCAGTAGTGCCCCTCCCGGGACAGGCTTTGGGGCCAACGTCCTGACTTTC	TRBD1	TRBV19	NA	TRBJ2-6
CASRLSGATEAFF	TGTGCCAGCCGCCTGAGTGGGGCCACTGAAGCTTTCTTT	NA	TRBV7-6	NA	TRBJ1-1
CASSQDRISGNTIYF	TGCGCCAGCAGCCAGGACAGAATCTCTGGAAACACCATATATTTT	NA	TRBV4-3	NA	TRBJ1-3
CASSPSLPDRVGNTIYF	TGTGCCAGCTCACCATCCTTACCGGATCGGGTTGGAAACACCATATATTTT	NA	TRBV18	few	TRBJ1-3
CSVEAGGGRAETQYF	TGCAGCGTTGAAGCTGGGGGGGGGCGAGCAGAGACCCAGTACTTC	NA	TRBV29-1	few	TRBJ2-5
CASFTGGPSYNEQFF	TGTGCCAGTTTCACAGGGGGCCCGTCCTACAATGAGCAGTTCTTC	TRBD1	TRBV6-7	NA	TRBJ2-1
CASSVTDRDEQYF	TGTGCCAGCAGCGTAACGGACAGGGACGAGCAGTACTTC	TRBD1	TRBV7-9	NA	TRBJ2-7
CASSYSSGISSETQYF	TGTGCCAGCAGTTACTCTAGCGGGATTTCGAGTGAGACCCAGTACTTC	TRBD2	TRBV27	few	TRBJ2-5
CASSFLGFGEGNGYTF	TGTGCCAGCAGCTTTCTAGGATTCGGGGAGGGTAATGGCTACACCTTC	NA	TRBV7-2	NA	TRBJ1-2
CASSPGGGTNEKLFF	TGCGCCAGCAGTCCAGGGGGCGGAACTAATGAAAAACTGTTTTTT	TRBD1	TRBV5-1	NA	TRBJ1-4
CASSQPGQEDEQYF	TGTGCCAGCAGTCAACCGGGACAGGAGGACGAGCAGTACTTC	TRBD1	TRBV6-5	NA	TRBJ2-7
CASSPGSFNEQFF	TGCGCCAGCAGCCCCGGGTCTTTCAATGAGCAGTTCTTC	NA	TRBV5-1	NA	TRBJ2-1
CAALSQGASNQPQHF	TGTGCCGCCTTAAGCCAGGGGGCATCCAATCAGCCCCAGCATTTT	TRBD1	TRBV9	NA	TRBJ1-5
CSALRGNYGYTF	TGCAGCGCCCTCCGGGGGAACTATGGCTACACCTTC	NA	TRBV29-1	NA	TRBJ1-2
CASSLDSGAVYTGELFF	TGCGCCAGCAGCTTAGATAGCGGGGCGGTATACACCGGGGAGCTGTTTTTT	TRBD2	TRBV5-1	NA	TRBJ2-2
CATANRDRVGNQPQHF	TGTGCCACCGCAAACCGGGACAGGGTAGGCAATCAGCCCCAGCATTTT	TRBD1	TRBV10-3	NA	TRBJ1-5
CASSQDRTGQSSYNEQFF	TGCGCCAGCAGCCAAGATCGAACAGGTCAGAGCTCCTACAATGAGCAGTTCTTC	NA	TRBV4-3	NA	TRBJ2-1
CASSIWAGAPHYGYTF	TGTGCCAGTAGTATCTGGGCAGGGGCGCCACACTATGGCTACACCTTC	NA	TRBV19	few	TRBJ1-2
CASSLIRGNQPQHF	TGTGCCAGCAGTTTAATCAGGGGCAATCAGCCCCAGCATTTT	NA	TRBV28	once	TRBJ1-5
CASSLGLAGAQETQYF	TGTGCCAGCAGCCTAGGACTAGCGGGTGCTCAAGAGACCCAGTACTTC	TRBD2	TRBV5-4	NA	TRBJ2-5
CASSHSQGTEAFF	TGTGCCAGCAGCCATTCCCAGGGCACTGAAGCTTTCTTT	NA	TRBV4-2	NA	TRBJ1-1
CASSYSPGQRYGYTF	TGTGCCAGCAGTTATTCTCCGGGACAGCGATATGGCTACACCTTC	TRBD1	TRBV6-5	NA	TRBJ1-2
CASSSRGLINQPQHF	TGTGCCAGCAGCTCTCGGGGACTGATCAATCAGCCCCAGCATTTT	NA	TRBV7-2	NA	TRBJ1-5
CASSAGGIREGEKLFF	TGTGCCAGCAGCGCTGGAGGGATCAGGGAAGGGGAAAAACTGTTTTTT	NA	TRBV2	NA	TRBJ1-4
CASGLQSPGETQYF	TGTGCCAGCGGCTTACAGAGCCCAGGGGAGACCCAGTACTTC	NA	TRBV7-2	NA	TRBJ2-5
CASSRPGFNEQYF	TGTGCCAGCAGCCGACCGGGATTCAACGAGCAGTACTTC	NA	TRBV7-8	once	TRBJ2-7
CASSHAGGNTGELFF	TGTGCCAGCAGCCATGCAGGGGGCAACACCGGGGAGCTGTTTTTT	TRBD1	TRBV7-2	NA	TRBJ2-2
CASESGRGPYEQYF	TGTGCCAGCGAGAGCGGGAGAGGGCCCTACGAGCAGTACTTC	TRBD2	TRBV28	NA	TRBJ2-7
CAISDPDRAEAFF	TGTGCCATCAGTGACCCGGACAGGGCGGAAGCTTTCTTT	TRBD1	TRBV10-3	NA	TRBJ1-1
CASSPSGSTDTQYF	TGTGCCAGCAGTCCTTCCGGGAGCACAGATACGCAGTATTTT	NA	TRBV13	NA	TRBJ2-3
CASSLEGQGDTQYF	TGCGCCAGCAGCTTGGAAGGGCAGGGAGATACGCAGTATTTT	NA	TRBV5-1	NA	TRBJ2-3
CASSGVAGGYGSPLHF	TGTGCCAGCAGTGGTGTCGCAGGGGGTTATGGTTCACCCCTCCACTTT	TRBD1	TRBV2	NA	TRBJ1-6
CASSYRGQAYYGYTF	TGTGCCAGCAGCTATAGGGGACAGGCGTACTATGGCTACACCTTC	TRBD1	TRBV7-2	NA	TRBJ1-2
CASSPDRNEQFF	TGTGCCAGCAGCCCGGACAGGAATGAGCAGTTCTTC	TRBD1	TRBV11-2	NA	TRBJ2-1
CASSFGPTVATEAFF	TGTGCCAGCAGCTTTGGTCCCACCGTGGCCACTGAAGCTTTCTTT	NA	TRBV5-4	once	TRBJ1-1
CASSPAPYNEQFF	TGTGCCAGCAGCCCCGCGCCCTACAATGAGCAGTTCTTC	NA	TRBV5-6	NA	TRBJ2-1
CASSYSGTGPEAFF	TGTGCCAGCAGTTACTCGGGTACAGGGCCTGAAGCTTTCTTT	NA	TRBV6-5	NA	TRBJ1-1
CASTDRDRAYEQYF	TGTGCCAGCACGGACCGGGACAGAGCCTACGAGCAGTACTTC	TRBD1	TRBV28	NA	TRBJ2-7
CASSPPTGTSNQPQHF	TGTGCCAGCAGCCCACCGACAGGGACGAGCAATCAGCCCCAGCATTTT	TRBD1	TRBV7-2	NA	TRBJ1-5
CASSMPGQGEDTQYF	TGTGCCAGCAGCATGCCGGGACAGGGGGAGGATACGCAGTATTTT	TRBD1	TRBV5-4	NA	TRBJ2-3